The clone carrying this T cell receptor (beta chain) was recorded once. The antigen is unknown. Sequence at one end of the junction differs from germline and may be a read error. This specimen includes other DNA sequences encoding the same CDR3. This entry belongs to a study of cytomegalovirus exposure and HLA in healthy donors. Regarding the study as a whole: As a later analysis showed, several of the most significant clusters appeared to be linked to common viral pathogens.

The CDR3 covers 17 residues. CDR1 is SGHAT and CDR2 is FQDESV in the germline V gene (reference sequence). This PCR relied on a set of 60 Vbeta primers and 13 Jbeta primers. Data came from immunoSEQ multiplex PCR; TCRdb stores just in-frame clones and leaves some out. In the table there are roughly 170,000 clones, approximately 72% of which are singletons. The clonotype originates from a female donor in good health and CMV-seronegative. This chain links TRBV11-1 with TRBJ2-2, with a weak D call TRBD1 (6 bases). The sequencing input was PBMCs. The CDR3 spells CASSPSLTSRDTGELFF. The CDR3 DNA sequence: TGTGCCAGCAGCCCCTCCCTGACCTCACGGGACACCGGGGAGCTGTTTTTC.